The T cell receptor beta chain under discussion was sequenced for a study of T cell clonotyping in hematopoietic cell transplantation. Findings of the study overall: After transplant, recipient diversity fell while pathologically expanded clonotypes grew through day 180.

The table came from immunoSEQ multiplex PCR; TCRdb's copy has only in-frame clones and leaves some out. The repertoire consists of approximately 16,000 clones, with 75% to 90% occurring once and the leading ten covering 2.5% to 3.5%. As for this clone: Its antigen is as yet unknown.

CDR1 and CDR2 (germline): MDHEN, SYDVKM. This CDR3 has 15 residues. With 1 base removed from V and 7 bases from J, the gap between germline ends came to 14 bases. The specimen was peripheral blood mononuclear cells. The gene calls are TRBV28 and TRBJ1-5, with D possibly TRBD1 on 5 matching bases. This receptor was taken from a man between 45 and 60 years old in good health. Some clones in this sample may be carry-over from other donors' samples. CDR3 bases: TGTGCCAGCAGTTTATTGGAACAGGCGAGGCAGCCCCAGCATTTT. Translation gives CASSLLEQARQPQHF.